This TCR beta chain was identified in a study of control samples from healthy donors and cancer patients. Trimming removed 2 bases from V and 14 bases from J; junction bases left unmatched: 4. The CDR3 consists of 12 residues. In germline, CDR1 is LNHDA, CDR2 SQIVND (reference sequence). Sequenced by immunoSEQ multiplex PCR; TCRdb stores in-frame clones only, minus some. The repertoire holds around 90,000 clones, with roughly nine tenths as singletons. This clone was recorded only once. V and J are TRBV19 and TRBJ2-3; 10 bases agree with TRBD1. The sequence derives from a man aged 30 to 45 in good health. Sample: blood. CDR3 in DNA: TGTGCCAGTAGTATAAGGGGACAGGGGCCGTATTTT. This gives the protein CASSIRGQGPYF.